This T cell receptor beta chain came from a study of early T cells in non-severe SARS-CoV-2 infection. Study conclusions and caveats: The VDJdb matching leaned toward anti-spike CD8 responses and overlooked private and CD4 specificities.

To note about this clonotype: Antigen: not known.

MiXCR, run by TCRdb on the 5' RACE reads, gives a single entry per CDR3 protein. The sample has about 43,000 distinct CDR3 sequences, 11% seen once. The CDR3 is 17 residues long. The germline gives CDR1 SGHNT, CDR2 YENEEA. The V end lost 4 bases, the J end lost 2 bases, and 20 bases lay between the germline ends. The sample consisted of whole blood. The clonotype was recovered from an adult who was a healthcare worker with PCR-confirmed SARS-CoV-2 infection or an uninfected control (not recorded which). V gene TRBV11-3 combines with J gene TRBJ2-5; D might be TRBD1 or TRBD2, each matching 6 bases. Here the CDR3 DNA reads TGTGCCAGCAGCTCGAGGGGGGCCGGCTACTCTCAAGAGACCCAGTACTTC. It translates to CASSSRGAGYSQETQYF.